This T cell receptor beta chain derives from a study of T cell changes during pregnancy in multiple sclerosis. Some clones are missing from TCRdb's copy, which holds only in-frame ones; the method was immunoSEQ multiplex PCR. The sample yields more than 35,000 clones, 88% seen once. CDR3 length: 22 residues. Germline V gives CDR1 MDHEN, CDR2 SYDVKM. V gave up 1 base and J gave up 3 bases; unmatched junction bases: 21. The rearrangement uses TRBV28 and TRBJ2-7, with 13 nucleotides matching TRBD2. The receptor comes from a female donor in good health, enrolled as a control in a pregnancy study. The specimen comprised CD8+ T cells from peripheral blood mononuclear cells, sampled after pregnancy. The CDR3 coding sequence is TGTGCCAGCAGTTTATCGAACCAATCACTAGCGGGGGGGACCCTAATGAGCTACGAGCAGTACTTC. Its protein product is CASSLSNQSLAGGTLMSYEQYF.